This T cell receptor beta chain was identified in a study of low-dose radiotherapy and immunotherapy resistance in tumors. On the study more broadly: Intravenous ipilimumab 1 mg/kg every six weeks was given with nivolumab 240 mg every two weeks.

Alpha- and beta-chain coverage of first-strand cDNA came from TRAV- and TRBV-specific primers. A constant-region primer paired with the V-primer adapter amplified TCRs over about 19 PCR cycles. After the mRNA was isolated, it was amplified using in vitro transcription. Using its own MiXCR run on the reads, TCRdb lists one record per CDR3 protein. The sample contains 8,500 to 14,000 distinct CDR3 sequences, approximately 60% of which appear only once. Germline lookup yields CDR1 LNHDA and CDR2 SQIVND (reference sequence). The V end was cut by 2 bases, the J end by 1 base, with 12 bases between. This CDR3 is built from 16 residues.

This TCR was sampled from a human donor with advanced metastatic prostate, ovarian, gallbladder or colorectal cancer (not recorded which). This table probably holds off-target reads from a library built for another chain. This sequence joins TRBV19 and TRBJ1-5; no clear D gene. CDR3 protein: CASSILDTKSNQPQHF. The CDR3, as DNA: TGTGCCAGTAGTATATTAGACACAAAGAGCAATCAGCCCCAGCATTTT.